This T cell receptor beta chain was recorded in a study of response to subunit inactivated influenza vaccine. General study findings and limits: It was the authors' suggestion that each seasonal influenza vaccination recruits few new T cells.

TCRdb reprocessed the RT-PCR reads with MiXCR, giving one entry per CDR3 protein. The table shows 750,000 to 850,000 distinct CDR3 sequences, with approximately 17% occurring only once. Germline CDR1 reads SNHLY; CDR2 reads FYNNEI. The CDR3 consists of 12 residues. Trimming removed 7 bases from V and 1 base from J, with 8 bases in between. As regards this clonotype: Its antigen remains unidentified.

The V gene is TRBV2, the J gene TRBJ2-7; the D gene is possibly TRBD2 (6 bases). This TCR was recovered from a man between 50 and 59 years old who received an inactivated influenza vaccine. This specimen consisted of PBMCs from blood, obtained about 5 days after vaccination. The CDR3 DNA reads TGTGCCAGCACGACTAGTTCCTACGAGCAGTACTTC. As protein: CASTTSSYEQYF.